What follows are 2 T cell receptor beta chains derived from one specimen sequenced in a study of CD8 T cells in Susac syndrome. Reverse transcription of about 0.5 to 1 ug RNA was performed with random hexamers. Each CDR3 protein gets one entry after TCRdb re-called the immunoSEQ multiplex PCR reads with MiXCR. The table has 150,000 to 200,000 distinct CDR3 sequences, about 94% seen once; the top ten hold just over 0.13%. The source material was CD4+ T cells from PBMCs. The receptors derive from a human donor in good health.

The V and J genes are TRBV27 and TRBJ2-7; D gene unclear. Per germline, CDR1 MNHEY and CDR2 SMNVEV (reference sequence). Trimming took off 6 bases at V and 8 bases at J, with 5 bases between the two ends. The CDR3 is made up of 9 amino acids. The CDR3 reads CASRVQQYF. The CDR3 coding sequence is TGTGCCAGCAGGGTCCAGCAGTACTTC.

The chain joins TRBV2 to TRBJ1-5, with D unresolved. This CDR3 has 13 residues. Germline V lookup: CDR1 SNHLY, CDR2 FYNNEI. V was cut by 8 bases and J by 0 bases, with 8 bases left in between. The CDR3 sequence is CASGMYSNQPQHF. CDR3 DNA sequence: TGTGCCAGCGGCATGTATAGCAATCAGCCCCAGCATTTT. The full variable domain, its missing parts supplied by reference TRBV2 and TRBJ1-5, is EPEVTQTPSHQVTQMGQEVILRCVPISNHLYFYWYRQILGQKVEFLVSFYNNEISEKSEIFDDQFSVERPDGSNFTLKIRSTKLEDSAMYFCASGMYSNQPQHFGDGTRLSIL.